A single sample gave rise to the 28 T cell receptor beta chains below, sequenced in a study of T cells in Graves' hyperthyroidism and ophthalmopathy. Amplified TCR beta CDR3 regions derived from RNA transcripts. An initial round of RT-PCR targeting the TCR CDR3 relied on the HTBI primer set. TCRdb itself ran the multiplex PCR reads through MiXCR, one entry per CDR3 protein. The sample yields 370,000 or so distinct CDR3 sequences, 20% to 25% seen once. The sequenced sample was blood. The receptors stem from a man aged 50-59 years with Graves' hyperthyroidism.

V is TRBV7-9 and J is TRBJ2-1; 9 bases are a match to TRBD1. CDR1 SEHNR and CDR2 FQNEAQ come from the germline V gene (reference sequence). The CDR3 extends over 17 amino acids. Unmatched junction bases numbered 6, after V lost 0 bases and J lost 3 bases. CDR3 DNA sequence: TGTGCCAGCAGCTTAGCACTCGGGACAGGGCACTACAATGAGCAGTTCTTC. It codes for CASSLALGTGHYNEQFF.

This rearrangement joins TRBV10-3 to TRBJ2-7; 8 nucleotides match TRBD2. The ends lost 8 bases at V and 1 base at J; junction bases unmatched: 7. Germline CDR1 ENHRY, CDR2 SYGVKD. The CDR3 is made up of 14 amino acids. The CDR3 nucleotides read TGTGCCATCTCGCGGGGGGTAGAATCCTACGAGCAGTACTTC. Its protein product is CAISRGVESYEQYF.

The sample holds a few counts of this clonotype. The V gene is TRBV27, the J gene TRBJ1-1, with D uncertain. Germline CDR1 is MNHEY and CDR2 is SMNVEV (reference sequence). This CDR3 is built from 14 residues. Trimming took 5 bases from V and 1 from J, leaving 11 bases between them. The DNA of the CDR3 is TGTGCCAGCAGTCATGTCTACCCGAACACTGAAGCTTTCTTT. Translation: CASSHVYPNTEAFF.

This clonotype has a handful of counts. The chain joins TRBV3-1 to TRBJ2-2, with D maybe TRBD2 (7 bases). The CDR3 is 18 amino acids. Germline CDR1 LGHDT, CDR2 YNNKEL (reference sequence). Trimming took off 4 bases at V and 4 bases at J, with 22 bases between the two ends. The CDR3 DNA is TGTGCCAGCAGCCCACTACCAATAGGTAGGGGGGGCACCGGGGAGCTGTTTTTT. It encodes CASSPLPIGRGGTGELFF.

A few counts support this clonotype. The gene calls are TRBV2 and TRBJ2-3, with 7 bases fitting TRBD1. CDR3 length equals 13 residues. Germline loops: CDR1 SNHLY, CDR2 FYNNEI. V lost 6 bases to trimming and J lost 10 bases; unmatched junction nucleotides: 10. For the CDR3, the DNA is TGTGCCAGCAGCCGCTCTCAACAGGGGCCGCAGTATTTT. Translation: CASSRSQQGPQYF.

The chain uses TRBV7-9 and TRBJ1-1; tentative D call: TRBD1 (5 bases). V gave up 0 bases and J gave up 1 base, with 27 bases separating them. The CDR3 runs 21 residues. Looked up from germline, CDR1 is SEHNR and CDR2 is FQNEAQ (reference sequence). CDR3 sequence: CASSLAGGRAGPSAANTEAFF. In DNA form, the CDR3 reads TGTGCCAGCAGCTTAGCGGGGGGTAGGGCGGGGCCGAGTGCGGCGAACACTGAAGCTTTCTTT.

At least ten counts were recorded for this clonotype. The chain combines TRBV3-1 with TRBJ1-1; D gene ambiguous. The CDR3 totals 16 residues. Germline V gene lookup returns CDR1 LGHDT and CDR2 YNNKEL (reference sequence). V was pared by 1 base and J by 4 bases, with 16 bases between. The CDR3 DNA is TGTGCCAGCAGCCAAGGATCAAGCAGAAGATTCACTGAAGCTTTCTTT. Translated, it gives CASSQGSSRRFTEAFF.

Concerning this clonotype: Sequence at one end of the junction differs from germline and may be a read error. The CDR3 loop is CTSSWTSGRVNNEQFF. The CDR3 nucleotides are TGTACCAGCAGCTGGACTAGCGGGAGGGTCAACAATGAGCAGTTCTTC. The chain combines TRBV7-8 with TRBJ2-1, with TRBD2 matching 15 bases. The germline V gene has CDR1 SGHVS and CDR2 FQNEAQ. This CDR3 is built from 16 residues.

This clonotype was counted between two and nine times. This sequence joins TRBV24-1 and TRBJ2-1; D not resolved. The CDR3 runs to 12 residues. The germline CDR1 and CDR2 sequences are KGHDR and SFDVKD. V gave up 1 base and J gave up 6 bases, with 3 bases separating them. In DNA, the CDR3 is TGTGCCACCAGTGATTTTCCCAATGAGCAGTTCTTC. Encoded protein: CATSDFPNEQFF.

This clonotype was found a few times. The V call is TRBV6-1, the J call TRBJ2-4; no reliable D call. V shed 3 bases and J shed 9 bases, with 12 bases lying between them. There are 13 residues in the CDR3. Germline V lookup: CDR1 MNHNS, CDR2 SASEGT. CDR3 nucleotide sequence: TGTGCCAGCAGTGATGGCATGTGGGGCATTCAGTACTTC. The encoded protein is CASSDGMWGIQYF.

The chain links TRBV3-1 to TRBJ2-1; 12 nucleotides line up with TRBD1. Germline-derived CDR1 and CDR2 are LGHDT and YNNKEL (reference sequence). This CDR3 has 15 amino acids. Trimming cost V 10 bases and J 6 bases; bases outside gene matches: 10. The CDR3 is CATSKGTGGVNEQFF. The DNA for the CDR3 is TGTGCCACCAGTAAAGGGACAGGGGGCGTCAATGAGCAGTTCTTC.

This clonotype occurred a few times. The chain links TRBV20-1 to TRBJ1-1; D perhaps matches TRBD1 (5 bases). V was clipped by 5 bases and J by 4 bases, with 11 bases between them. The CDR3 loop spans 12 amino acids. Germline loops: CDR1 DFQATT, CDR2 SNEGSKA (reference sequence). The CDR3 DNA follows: TGCAGTGCTGTCGGGGCGGCCACTGAAGCTTTCTTT. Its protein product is CSAVGAATEAFF.

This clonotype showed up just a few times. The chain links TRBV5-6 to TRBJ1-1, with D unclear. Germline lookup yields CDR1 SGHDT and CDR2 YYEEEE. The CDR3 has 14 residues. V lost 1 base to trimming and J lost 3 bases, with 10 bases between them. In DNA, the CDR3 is TGTGCCAGCAGCTTGAAGGGAGTGGACACTGAAGCTTTCTTT. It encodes CASSLKGVDTEAFF.

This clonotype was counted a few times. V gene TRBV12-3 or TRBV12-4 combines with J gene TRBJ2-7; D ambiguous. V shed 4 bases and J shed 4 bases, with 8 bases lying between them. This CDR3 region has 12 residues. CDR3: CASSWAKYEQYF. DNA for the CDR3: TGTGCCAGCAGTTGGGCCAAATACGAGCAGTACTTC.

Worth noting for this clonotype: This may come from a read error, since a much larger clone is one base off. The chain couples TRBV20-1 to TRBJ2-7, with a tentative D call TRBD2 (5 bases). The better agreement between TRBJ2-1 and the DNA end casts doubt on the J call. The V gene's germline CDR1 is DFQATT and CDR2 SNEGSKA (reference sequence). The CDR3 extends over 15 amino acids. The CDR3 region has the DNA TGCAGTGCTACGCTGACCATCGATGGAGGATACGAGCAGTTCTTC. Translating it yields CSATLTIDGGYEQFF.

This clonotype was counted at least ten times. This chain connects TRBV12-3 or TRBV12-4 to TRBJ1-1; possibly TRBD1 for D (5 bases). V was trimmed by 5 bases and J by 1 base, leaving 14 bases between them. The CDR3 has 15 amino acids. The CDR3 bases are TGTGCCAGCAGTGTCAGGGCCCTGACGAACACTGAAGCTTTCTTT. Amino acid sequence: CASSVRALTNTEAFF.

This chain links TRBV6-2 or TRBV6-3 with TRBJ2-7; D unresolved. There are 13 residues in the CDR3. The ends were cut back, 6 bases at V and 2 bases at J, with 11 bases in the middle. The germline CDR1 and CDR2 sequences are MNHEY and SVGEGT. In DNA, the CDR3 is TGTGCCAGCAGGCTAAATCCCCCCTACGAGCAGTACTTC. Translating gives CASRLNPPYEQYF.

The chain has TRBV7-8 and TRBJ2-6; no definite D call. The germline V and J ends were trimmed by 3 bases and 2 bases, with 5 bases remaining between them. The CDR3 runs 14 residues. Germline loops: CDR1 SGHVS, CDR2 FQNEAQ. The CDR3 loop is CASSFRPGANVLTF. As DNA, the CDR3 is TGTGCCAGCAGCTTCAGACCTGGGGCCAACGTCCTGACTTTC.

CDR3 DNA sequence: TGTGCCAGCAGTGAACGGCAGGGCCAATATAATTCACCCCTCCACTTT. This sequence encodes CASSERQGQYNSPLHF. The chain couples TRBV2 to TRBJ1-6; TRBD1 might be the D (5 bases). The CDR3 is made up of 16 amino acids. V was clipped by 2 bases and J by 4 bases, with 12 bases between them. Germline CDR1 is SNHLY and CDR2 is FYNNEI.

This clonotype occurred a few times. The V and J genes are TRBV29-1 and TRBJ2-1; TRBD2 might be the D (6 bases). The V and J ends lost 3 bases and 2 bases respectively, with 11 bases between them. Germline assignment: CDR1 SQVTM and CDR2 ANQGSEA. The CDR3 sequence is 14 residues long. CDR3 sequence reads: CSVDGGTPYNEQFF. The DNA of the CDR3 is TGCAGCGTTGACGGGGGAACCCCCTACAATGAGCAGTTCTTC.

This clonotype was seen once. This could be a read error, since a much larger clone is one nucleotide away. CDR3 loop: CASSRTSEGGELFF. The DNA for the CDR3 is TGTGCCAGCAGCCGGACTAGCGAGGGCGGGGAGCTGTTTTTT. V is TRBV3-1 and J is TRBJ2-2, with 9 bases aligning to TRBD2. The CDR3 spans 14 residues. Germline values: CDR1 LGHDT, CDR2 YNNKEL (reference sequence). V dropped 4 bases and J dropped 7; count of bases not matched to a gene: 4.

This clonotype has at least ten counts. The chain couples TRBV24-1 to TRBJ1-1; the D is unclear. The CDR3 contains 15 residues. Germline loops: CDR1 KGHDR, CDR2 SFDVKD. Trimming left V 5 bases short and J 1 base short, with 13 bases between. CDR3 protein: CATSARAPGNTEAFF. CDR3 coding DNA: TGTGCCACCAGTGCCAGAGCCCCGGGGAACACTGAAGCTTTCTTT.

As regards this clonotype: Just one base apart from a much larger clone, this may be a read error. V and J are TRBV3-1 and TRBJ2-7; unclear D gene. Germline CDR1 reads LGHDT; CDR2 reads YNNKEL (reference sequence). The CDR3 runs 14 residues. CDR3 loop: CASSQEKGSFEQYF. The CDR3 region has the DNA TGTGCCAGCAGCCAAGAGAAAGGGTCCTTCGAGCAGTACTTC.

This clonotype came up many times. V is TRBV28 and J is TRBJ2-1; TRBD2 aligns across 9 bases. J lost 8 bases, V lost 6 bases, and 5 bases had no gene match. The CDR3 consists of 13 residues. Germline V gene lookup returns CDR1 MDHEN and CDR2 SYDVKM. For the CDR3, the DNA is TGTGCCAGCAGCCAGGGACTAGCCGATGAGCAGTTCTTC. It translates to CASSQGLADEQFF.

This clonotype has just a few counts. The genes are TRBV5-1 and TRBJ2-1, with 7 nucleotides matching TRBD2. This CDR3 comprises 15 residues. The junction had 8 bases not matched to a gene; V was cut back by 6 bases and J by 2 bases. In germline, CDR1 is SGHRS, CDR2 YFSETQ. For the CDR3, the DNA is TGCGCCAGCAACCCTAGCGGTGATACCTACAATGAGCAGTTCTTC. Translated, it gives CASNPSGDTYNEQFF. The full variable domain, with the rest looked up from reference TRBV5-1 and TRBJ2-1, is KAGVTQTPRYLIKTRGQQVTLSCSPISGHRSVSWYQQTPGQGLQFLFEYFSETQRNKGNFPGRFSGRQFSNSRSEMNVSTLELGDSALYLCASNPSGDTYNEQFFGPGTRLTVL.

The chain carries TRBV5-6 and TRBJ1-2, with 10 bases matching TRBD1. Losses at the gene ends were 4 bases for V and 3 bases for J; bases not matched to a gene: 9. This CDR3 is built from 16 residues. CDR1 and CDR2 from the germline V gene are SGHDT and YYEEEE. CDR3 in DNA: TGTGCCAGCAGCCACCTGGGACAGGGGATCTACTATGGCTACACCTTC. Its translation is CASSHLGQGIYYGYTF. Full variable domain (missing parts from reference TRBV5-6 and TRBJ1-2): DAGVTQSPTHLIKTRGQQVTLRCSPKSGHDTVSWYQQALGQGPQFIFQYYEEEERQRGNFPDRFSGHQFPNYSSELNVNALLLGDSALYLCASSHLGQGIYYGYTFGSGTRLTVV.

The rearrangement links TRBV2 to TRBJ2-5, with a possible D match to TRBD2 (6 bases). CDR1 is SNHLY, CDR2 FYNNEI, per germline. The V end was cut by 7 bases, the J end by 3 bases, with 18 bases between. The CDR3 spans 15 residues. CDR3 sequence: CASTKRDQREETQYF. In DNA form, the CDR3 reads TGTGCCAGCACCAAGAGGGACCAGCGGGAAGAGACCCAGTACTTC.

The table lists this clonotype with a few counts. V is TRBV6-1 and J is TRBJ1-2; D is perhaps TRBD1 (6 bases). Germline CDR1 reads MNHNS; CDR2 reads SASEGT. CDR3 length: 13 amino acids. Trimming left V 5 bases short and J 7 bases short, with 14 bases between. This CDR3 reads CASSPDRLGGYTF. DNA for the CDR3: TGTGCCAGCAGTCCAGACAGGCTGGGTGGCTACACCTTC.